This TCR beta chain is drawn from a study of cytomegalovirus exposure and HLA in healthy donors. Study-wide findings and caveats: Researchers reported that a few CMV-associated chains were confirmed in vitro as CMV antigen-specific. A link between a missense DCLRE1C variant and TCR beta V- and J-gene trimming emerged from a later analysis.

Between the trimmed V and J ends, which lost 5 bases and 4 bases, there was a span of 10 bases. From germline, CDR1 is LNHDA and CDR2 SQIVND (reference sequence). CDR3 length equals 13 residues. The PCR contained 60 Vbeta and 13 Jbeta primers. Sequenced by immunoSEQ multiplex PCR; TCRdb stores in-frame clones only, minus some. In the table there are more than 100,000 clones, about 71% of which are singletons. Notes on this clone: Its antigen is not known.

This sequence joins TRBV19 and TRBJ2-3, with D possibly being TRBD2 (5 bases). The sequencing input was PBMCs. The TCR comes from a woman in her forties or fifties in good health and CMV-seronegative. The CDR3 here is CASSGLAPDTQYF. CDR3 in DNA: TGTGCCAGTAGTGGGCTAGCCCCAGATACGCAGTATTTT.